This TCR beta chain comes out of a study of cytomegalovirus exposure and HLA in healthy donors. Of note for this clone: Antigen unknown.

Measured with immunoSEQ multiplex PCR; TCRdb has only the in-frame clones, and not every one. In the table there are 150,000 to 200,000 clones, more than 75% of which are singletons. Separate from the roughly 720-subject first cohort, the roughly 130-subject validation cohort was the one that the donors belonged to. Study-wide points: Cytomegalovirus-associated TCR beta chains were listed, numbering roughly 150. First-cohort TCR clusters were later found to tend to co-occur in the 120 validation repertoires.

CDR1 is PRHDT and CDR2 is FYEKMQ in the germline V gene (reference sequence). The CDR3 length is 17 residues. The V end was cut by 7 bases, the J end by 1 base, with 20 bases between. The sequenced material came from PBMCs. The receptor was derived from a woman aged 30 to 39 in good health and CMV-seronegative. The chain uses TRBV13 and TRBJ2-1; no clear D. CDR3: CASISGPRQASYNEQFF. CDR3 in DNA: TGTGCCAGCATCTCCGGTCCCAGGCAGGCTTCCTACAATGAGCAGTTCTTC.